The following is a T cell receptor (beta chain) sequence with its context. Its antigen is unknown. This sample stems from a study of coeliac disease. Whole-study findings and limits: Active celiac intraepithelial and lamina propria samples had lower TRB and TRG clonality than control samples.

The ends lost 8 bases at V and 4 bases at J; junction bases unmatched: 14. Germline V gene lookup returns CDR1 MDHEN and CDR2 SYDVKM. This CDR3 is built from 15 residues. Data came from immunoSEQ multiplex PCR; TCRdb stores just in-frame clones and leaves some out. The sample lists thousands of clones, 66% occurring once. The receptor comes from a woman aged 55-69 years with active celiac disease. The gene calls are TRBV28 and TRBJ2-7; the match to TRBD2 covers 7 bases. Sequenced input: intraepithelial lymphocytes from the gut. The CDR3 region has the DNA TGTGCCAGCCGATTTTCGGGGGGAGTCGAATACGAGCAGTACTTC. Amino acids: CASRFSGGVEYEQYF. The variable domain in full, with the rest retrieved from reference TRBV28 and TRBJ2-7, is DVKVTQSSRYLVKRTGEKVFLECVQDMDHENMFWYRQDPGLGLRLIYFSYDVKMKEKGDIPEGYSVSREKKERFSLILESASTNQTSMYLCASRFSGGVEYEQYFGPGTRLTVT.